These 31 T cell receptor beta chains were sequenced from one sample in a study of human T cells and chemical hapten exposure. The time point was: pre-sensitization, week 0. Treatment specified: therapeutic diphenylcyclopropenone sensitization with weekly scalp DPC. TCRdb reprocessed the RACE reads with MiXCR, giving one entry per CDR3 protein. The sample includes roughly 38,000 distinct CDR3 sequences, roughly 12% of them seen just once. Source: whole blood, taken in connection with sensitization to the hapten diphenylcyclopropenone (DPC). The receptors derive from a woman in her twenties or thirties with alopecia areata. Some clones in this sample may be carry-over from other donors' samples.

The table lists this clonotype with a few counts. The chain has TRBV28 and TRBJ2-5; 7 bases are shared with TRBD2. Germline assignment: CDR1 MDHEN and CDR2 SYDVKM. The J segment lost 7 bases and the V segment lost 7 bases, leaving 9 bases of the junction unmatched. The CDR3 length is 13 residues. The CDR3 sequence is CASIFGSGGTQYF. CDR3 nucleotide sequence: TGTGCCAGCATTTTCGGGTCGGGGGGGACCCAGTACTTC.

This clonotype was observed a handful of times. The V call is TRBV2, the J call TRBJ1-5; D gene uncertain. In germline, CDR1 is SNHLY, CDR2 FYNNEI. Trimming pared 2 bases from V and 7 bases from J, leaving 9 bases between. The CDR3 is 13 amino acids. CDR3 in DNA: TGTGCCAGCAGTGAACTGGCTAACCAGCCCCAGCATTTT. Translated: CASSELANQPQHF.

The sample holds a few counts of this clonotype. The rearrangement joins TRBV29-1 to TRBJ2-5, with D hard to call. Germline loops: CDR1 SQVTM, CDR2 ANQGSEA. The CDR3 has 12 residues. Trimming left V 6 bases short and J 5 bases short, with 13 bases between. The CDR3 region has the DNA TGCAGCGTCCAGGACGGAACGGAGACCCAGTACTTC. Residues: CSVQDGTETQYF.

The chain combines TRBV28 with TRBJ2-7, with 7 nucleotides matching TRBD1. The germline gives CDR1 MDHEN, CDR2 SYDVKM. J gave up 3 bases and V 5 bases, and 4 bases lay outside the gene matches. The CDR3 has 13 amino acids. The CDR3 reads CASSRGGYYEQYF. Here the CDR3 DNA reads TGTGCCAGCAGTCGAGGGGGCTACTACGAGCAGTACTTC.

J is TRBJ2-5 and V is TRBV20-1; D gene uncertain. Germline loops: CDR1 DFQATT, CDR2 SNEGSKA (reference sequence). There are 13 residues in the CDR3. Trimming cost V 4 bases and J 2 bases, with 11 bases left between them. CDR3 bases: TGCAGTGCTACAAACGCAGGACAAGAGACCCAGTACTTC. Amino acid sequence: CSATNAGQETQYF.

This clonotype was recorded many times. The chain couples TRBV20-1 to TRBJ1-1; TRBD1 matches 7 bases. Germline CDR1 DFQATT, CDR2 SNEGSKA (reference sequence). This CDR3 is 15 amino acids long. V was pared by 0 bases and J by 1 base, with 5 bases of the junction left unmatched. Here the CDR3 reads CSARDSGTANTEAFF. DNA of the CDR3: TGCAGTGCTAGAGATAGTGGGACAGCGAACACTGAAGCTTTCTTT.

This clonotype has just a few counts. This chain joins TRBV25-1 and TRBJ2-7; D gene unclear. V was trimmed by 7 bases and J by 7 bases, leaving 20 bases between them. Germline V gene lookup returns CDR1 MGHDK and CDR2 SYGVNS. The CDR3 totals 14 residues. CDR3 nucleotides: TGTGCCAGCAAACCGTCCATCCCACTCAGGGAGCAGTACTTC. This codes for CASKPSIPLREQYF.

The chain couples TRBV7-3 to TRBJ2-7, with D unresolved. Trimming shortened V by 5 bases and J by 7 bases, and 9 bases separated the two germline ends. The CDR3 contains 11 residues. The germline gives CDR1 SGHTA, CDR2 FQGTGA. CDR3: CASSKTEEQYF. CDR3 nucleotides: TGTGCCAGCAGCAAGACTGAAGAGCAGTACTTC.

This clonotype showed up just a few times. The chain has TRBV4-3 and TRBJ2-7; D uncertain. V gave up 0 bases and J gave up 7 bases, with 13 bases separating them. This CDR3 has 14 residues. Germline V CDR1 and CDR2: LGHNA, YSLEER. The CDR3 is CASSQDTQSPEQYF. For the CDR3, the DNA is TGCGCCAGCAGCCAAGATACCCAGTCCCCAGAGCAGTACTTC.

This clonotype was picked up many times. The chain has TRBV12-3 or TRBV12-4 and TRBJ2-7, with a tentative D call TRBD1 (5 bases). The CDR3 totals 14 residues. The V end was cut by 4 bases, the J end by 2 bases, with 12 bases between. In DNA, the CDR3 is TGTGCCAGCAGTTATAGTGGGGCCGCCTACGAGCAGTACTTC. Translated, it gives CASSYSGAAYEQYF.

This clonotype came up many times. The V and J genes are TRBV5-5 and TRBJ2-1; 14 nucleotides line up with TRBD2. Germline assignment: CDR1 SGHKS and CDR2 YYEKEE (reference sequence). This CDR3 has 16 amino acids. Germline trimming cut 2 bases from V and 10 bases from J; bases unmatched to any gene: 8. CDR3 bases: TGTGCCAGCAGCTTCGGGACTAGCGGGAGTCGGAACGAGCAGTTCTTC. Residues: CASSFGTSGSRNEQFF. Variable domain in full (rest from reference TRBV5-5 and TRBJ2-1): DAGVTQSPTHLIKTRGQQVTLRCSPISGHKSVSWYQQVLGQGPQFIFQYYEKEERGRGNFPDRFSARQFPNYSSELNVNALLLGDSALYLCASSFGTSGSRNEQFFGPGTRLTVL.

The rearrangement uses TRBV29-1 and TRBJ2-5; tentatively, D is TRBD1 (5 bases). The germline V gene encodes CDR1 SQVTM and CDR2 ANQGSEA. Trimming stripped 5 bases from V and 0 bases from J, with 7 bases between. The CDR3 is 12 residues long. In DNA, the CDR3 is TGCAGCGTTTCCAGGGACCAAGAGACCCAGTACTTC. Translated, it gives CSVSRDQETQYF.

The CDR3 reads CASRRLAGGHNEQFF. In nucleotides, the CDR3 is TGTGCCAGCAGAAGACTAGCGGGAGGCCACAATGAGCAGTTCTTC. The chain combines TRBV28 with TRBJ2-1, with TRBD2 identical over 13 bases. Germline CDR1 and CDR2: MDHEN and SYDVKM. The J segment lost 5 bases and the V segment lost 6 bases, leaving 4 bases of the junction unmatched. The CDR3 is 15 residues long. Using reference TRBV28 and TRBJ2-1 for the parts outside the CDR3, the full variable domain is DVKVTQSSRYLVKRTGEKVFLECVQDMDHENMFWYRQDPGLGLRLIYFSYDVKMKEKGDIPEGYSVSREKKERFSLILESASTNQTSMYLCASRRLAGGHNEQFFGPGTRLTVL.

This clonotype was seen at least ten times. This chain joins TRBV20-1 and TRBJ2-1; no clear D gene. Germline V gene lookup returns CDR1 DFQATT and CDR2 SNEGSKA (reference sequence). V was clipped by 4 bases and J by 0 bases, with 13 bases between them. The CDR3 is made up of 15 amino acids. The CDR3 region is CSAKGFRSSYNEQFF. DNA of the CDR3: TGCAGTGCTAAGGGTTTTAGGAGCTCCTACAATGAGCAGTTCTTC.

The table lists this clonotype with many counts. The chain links TRBV7-2 to TRBJ1-4; TRBD1 agrees at 7 bases. Germline V gives CDR1 SGHTA, CDR2 FQGNSA. This CDR3 spans 15 amino acids. V shed 4 bases, J shed 7 bases, and the junction held 9 bases outside the gene matches. This CDR3 reads CASSSLTDRVEKLFF. The CDR3 DNA reads as TGTGCCAGCAGCTCCCTGACAGACAGGGTTGAAAAACTGTTTTTT.

This clonotype was seen many times. The chain links TRBV5-6 to TRBJ2-7; TRBD1 matches 9 bases. Trimming at V came to 1 base and at J to 5 bases, leaving 7 bases not matched to a gene. This CDR3 has 15 residues. Germline loops: CDR1 SGHDT, CDR2 YYEEEE. The CDR3 bases are TGTGCCAGCAGCTTGCCGACAGGGGGTATGGACGAGCAGTACTTC. It encodes CASSLPTGGMDEQYF.

Regarding this clonotype: This sequence may be a read error, since a much larger clone differs from it by one base. V usage is TRBV20-1 and J usage is TRBJ2-7, with 8 bases identical to TRBD2. The V and J ends lost 8 bases and 3 bases, in that order; junction bases with no gene match: 12. Germline V gives CDR1 DFQATT, CDR2 SNEGSKA (reference sequence). The CDR3 runs 14 residues. The CDR3 nucleotides are TGCAGTACTATCTCGGGAGGGCCTTACTACGAGCAGTACTTC. Its protein product is CSTISGGPYYEQYF.

This clonotype was recorded at least ten times. The chain carries TRBV7-2 and TRBJ2-4, with 10 bases that match TRBD1. Per germline, CDR1 SGHTA and CDR2 FQGNSA. The CDR3 runs 17 residues. V lost 1 base to trimming and J lost 9 bases; unmatched junction nucleotides: 12. CDR3: CASSLVGTGVLESIQYF. CDR3 in DNA: TGTGCCAGCAGCTTAGTCGGGACAGGGGTCCTGGAAAGCATTCAGTACTTC. Full variable domain (remainder filled in from reference TRBV7-2 and TRBJ2-4): GAGVSQSPSNKVTEKGKDVELRCDPISGHTALYWYRQSLGQGLEFLIYFQGNSAPDKSGLPSDRFSAERTGGSVSTLTIQRTQQEDSAVYLCASSLVGTGVLESIQYFGAGTRLSVL.

V usage is TRBV29-1 and J usage is TRBJ1-2; D is unresolved. Trimming took 3 bases from V and 8 from J, leaving 16 bases between them. CDR1 is SQVTM, CDR2 ANQGSEA, per germline. CDR3 size: 13 residues. Here the CDR3 DNA reads TGCAGCGTTGATCAGCTCAATTCGGGGGGCTACACCTTC. Amino acids: CSVDQLNSGGYTF.

The chain combines TRBV10-3 with TRBJ2-7, with a possible D match to TRBD1 (5 bases). The CDR3 spans 13 residues. Germline V gene data show CDR1 as ENHRY and CDR2 as SYGVKD. Trimming took off 7 bases at V and 7 bases at J, with 17 bases between the two ends. In nucleotides, the CDR3 is TGTGCCATCAAACAGACAGAGCCCTTGGAGCAGTACTTC. Amino acids: CAIKQTEPLEQYF.

This clonotype was seen repeatedly, ten times or more. The chain recombines TRBV9 with TRBJ2-3; 14 positions agree with TRBD2. The CDR3 runs to 14 residues. The V gene's germline CDR1 is SGDLS and CDR2 YYNGEE. V was pared by 7 bases and J by 6 bases, with 4 bases of the junction left unmatched. CDR3 sequence (DNA): TGTGCCAGCGGGACTAGCGGGAGTTGGGATACGCAGTATTTT. Translated, it gives CASGTSGSWDTQYF.

The chain links TRBV7-9 to TRBJ2-2; D may correspond to TRBD1 or TRBD2 (5 bases each). Germline V gene lookup returns CDR1 SEHNR and CDR2 FQNEAQ (reference sequence). CDR3 length: 13 amino acids. The V and J ends lost 6 bases and 6 bases respectively, with 11 bases between them. CDR3 protein: CASRPVGAGELFF. In nucleotides, the CDR3 is TGTGCCAGCAGGCCAGTGGGGGCCGGGGAGCTGTTTTTT.

There are many counts of this clonotype. This chain joins TRBV7-6 and TRBJ2-1; the D gene could be TRBD1 or TRBD2 (5 bases each). CDR3 length: 15 amino acids. The ends were cut back, 5 bases at V and 3 bases at J, with 14 bases in the middle. In germline, CDR1 is SGHVS, CDR2 FNYEAQ. For the CDR3, the DNA is TGTGCCAGCAGCAAATCGGGGACGATCTACAATGAGCAGTTCTTC. Translated: CASSKSGTIYNEQFF.

This clonotype was counted ten times or more. V is TRBV5-4 and J is TRBJ2-7; 10 bases are shared with TRBD2. The length of the CDR3 is 18 residues. CDR1 and CDR2 (germline): SGHNT, YYREEE (reference sequence). V was clipped by 5 bases and J by 0 bases; unmatched bases: 14. CDR3 loop: CASRGTSEPLYVSYEQYF. For the CDR3, the DNA is TGTGCCAGCAGAGGGACTAGCGAGCCTCTATACGTCTCCTACGAGCAGTACTTC.

The chain has TRBV7-3 and TRBJ2-1, with 7 bases identical to TRBD2. CDR3 length equals 17 residues. Germline-derived CDR1 and CDR2 are SGHTA and FQGTGA. With V trimmed by 6 bases and J by 7 bases, 18 bases remained unmatched. CDR3 region: CASSFRPTSLGGNEQFF. CDR3 DNA sequence: TGTGCCAGCAGTTTCCGCCCGACTAGCCTGGGGGGGAATGAGCAGTTCTTC.

This clonotype was seen more than once but under ten times. The V gene is TRBV29-1, the J gene TRBJ2-5; D unclear. This CDR3 spans 10 amino acids. With 5 bases removed from V and 4 bases from J, the gap between germline ends came to 5 bases. In germline, CDR1 is SQVTM, CDR2 ANQGSEA. This CDR3 is CSVTRETQYF. The CDR3 DNA reads as TGCAGCGTTACCAGAGAGACCCAGTACTTC.

The rearrangement uses TRBV30 and TRBJ2-1; perhaps D is TRBD1 or TRBD2 (5 bases each). Between the trimmed V and J ends, which lost 3 bases and 5 bases, there was a span of 14 bases. The CDR3 covers 14 residues. The V gene's germline CDR1 is GTSNPN and CDR2 SVGIG (reference sequence). CDR3 in amino acids: CAWSRTLGDNEQFF. Written as DNA, the CDR3 is TGTGCCTGGAGCAGAACGTTGGGGGACAATGAGCAGTTCTTC. Using reference TRBV30 and TRBJ2-1 for the parts outside the CDR3, the full variable domain is SQTIHQWPATLVQPVGSPLSLECTVEGTSNPNLYWYRQAAGRGLQLLFYSVGIGQISSEVPQNLSASRPQDRQFILSSKKLLLSDSGFYLCAWSRTLGDNEQFFGPGTRLTVL.

This clonotype has ten or more counts. V usage is TRBV7-2 and J usage is TRBJ2-7, with unresolved D. The germline gives CDR1 SGHTA, CDR2 FQGNSA. Trimming took 5 bases from V and 7 from J, leaving 15 bases between them. The CDR3 sequence is 13 residues long. CDR3 residues: CASSQLPLGEQYF. The CDR3 DNA follows: TGTGCCAGCAGCCAACTACCCTTGGGGGAGCAGTACTTC.

This clonotype was seen ten or more times. V gene TRBV4-3 combines with J gene TRBJ2-3; TRBD2 matches at 10 bases. Germline-derived CDR1 and CDR2 are LGHNA and YSLEER. Trimming removed 4 bases from V and 5 bases from J; junction bases left unmatched: 6. CDR3 size: 15 residues. Here the CDR3 reads CASSPAGGGGDTQYF. Written as DNA, the CDR3 is TGCGCCAGCAGCCCAGCGGGGGGGGGAGGAGATACGCAGTATTTT.

This clonotype was detected many times. V gene TRBV6-2 or TRBV6-3 combines with J gene TRBJ2-1; D remains unclear. Trimming stripped 5 bases from V and 1 base from J, with 21 bases between. The CDR3 extends over 18 amino acids. Germline loops: CDR1 MNHEY, CDR2 SVGEGT. CDR3 protein: CASSPKPLDVWSYNEQFF. CDR3 nucleotides: TGTGCCAGCAGTCCAAAACCTTTAGACGTTTGGTCCTACAATGAGCAGTTCTTC.

V and J are TRBV28 and TRBJ2-7, with D perhaps matching TRBD1 (5 bases). Trimming left V 7 bases short and J 6 bases short, with 19 bases between. Germline loops: CDR1 MDHEN, CDR2 SYDVKM. CDR3 length: 14 amino acids. CDR3 coding DNA: TGTGCCAGCAAACCTTCCAGGGCCTTGGGCGAGCAGTACTTC. Translating it yields CASKPSRALGEQYF. Full variable domain (remainder filled in from reference TRBV28 and TRBJ2-7): DVKVTQSSRYLVKRTGEKVFLECVQDMDHENMFWYRQDPGLGLRLIYFSYDVKMKEKGDIPEGYSVSREKKERFSLILESASTNQTSMYLCASKPSRALGEQYFGPGTRLTVT.